The sequence of this TCR beta chain was determined in a study of shared clonotypes between healthy human individuals (dated by TCRdb to the early 2020s). Regarding the study in general: A few men and a couple of women, aged 18 to 49 years, made up the cohort. The study deeply sequenced blood TCR repertoires of about 5 healthy adults to estimate repertoire size and the extent of clonotype sharing between individuals. Libraries were prepared and TCR repertoires were sequenced by different laboratories using diverse techniques, in order to increase sequencing depth and limit assay-specific biases. Each donor's leukapheresis produced roughly between roughly 0.85 and 9.5 billion PBMCs.

Using the deep immunoSEQ assay, multiplex PCR amplified TCR CDR3 regions from genomic DNA. Extracted genomic DNA from each cell subset was spread evenly across all wells of several immunoSEQ 96-well plates, with each plate serving as a replicate. For unsorted PBMC, each replicate PCR was loaded with roughly 330 ng genomic DNA, equivalent to about 30,000 T cell genomes. Ten immunoSEQ deep assay plates were used to sequence unsorted PBMC genomic DNA. The purified libraries were quantified using a Qubit 3.0 fluorometer, sized with a Bioanalyzer 2100, and then quantified again using the KAPA Library Quantification kit. Every immunoSEQ 96-well plate was sequenced on a dedicated single-read 150-cycle Illumina NextSeq 550 flow cell. From the authors' description of their analysis: Because the immunoSEQ output included only junctional sequences and no quality scores, the filtering could not be the same as the filtering used for full-length reads. Sequences were annotated with PyIR, a Python wrapper for IgBLAST v1.9, using IMGT germline references to assign V/J genes and CDR3. Any read was removed if the V/J assignment was weak (E-value above 1e-6), the CDR3 was missing, or the read contained stop codons, out-of-frame junctions, or ambiguous translated residues. A V3J clonotype was defined by an identical inferred V gene, J gene, and CDR3 amino acid sequence. Percentage overlap between repertoires was computed as shared unique clonotypes divided by the size of the smaller repertoire. Richness of each repertoire was evaluated using RTK rarefaction, the Chao1 estimator, and Recon v2.1 estimates of unobserved clonotypes. TCRdb obtained this table from immuneACCESS and retained in-frame rearrangements with V and J assigned. These tables miss some clones; where compared with another copy, unresolved V genes account for less than half of the shortfall, and the remainder is unexplained. The DNA gave D and trimming, while V, J and clone size come from that table. The table for this sample lists roughly 450,000 clones; about four fifths of them were counted only once. The ten largest account for over 10% of the sample.

Paper-wide results and their limitations: Sampling was restricted to blood, and TCR repertoires in tissues likely differ from the TCR repertoires found in blood. The genetic and exposure-history diversity represented was limited by the small number of donors. Pairwise subsampling led to the expectation that sequencing depth would affect the degree of clonotype sharing among donors.

The CDR3 runs 15 residues from the cysteine to the phenylalanine. Only CDR3 DNA is held: 45 bases, read in frame from base 1. In the germline V gene, CDR1 corresponds to SGHRS and CDR2 to YFSETQ. V is cut back by 1 base and J by 5 bases, with 8 bases in the junction unmatched. Concerning this clone: It lacks a known antigen. One base away there is no much larger clone; base qualities are not given.

Donors were healthy HIV-negative adults with no recently reported acute infections or vaccinations. Every donor was a Caucasian adult residing in Nashville, Tennessee, USA. For unsorted samples, tens of millions of PBMCs were counted, and genomic DNA was extracted using the QIAamp DNA Blood Mini kit. Blood was obtained by leukapheresis, after which PBMCs were separated by Ficoll-Histopaque density gradient centrifugation and cryopreserved in liquid nitrogen vapor phase. The sample was PBMCs. The rearrangement combines TRBV5-1 with TRBJ1-2; 7 central bases correspond to TRBD1. This sequence was found in a woman aged 40 to 50 in good health. Some clones in this sample may be carry-over from other donors' samples. The DNA reads as follows: TGCGCCAGCAGCTTGCAAGAGGGGGCGCAGTATGGCTACACCTTC. This sequence encodes CASSLQEGAQYGYTF.